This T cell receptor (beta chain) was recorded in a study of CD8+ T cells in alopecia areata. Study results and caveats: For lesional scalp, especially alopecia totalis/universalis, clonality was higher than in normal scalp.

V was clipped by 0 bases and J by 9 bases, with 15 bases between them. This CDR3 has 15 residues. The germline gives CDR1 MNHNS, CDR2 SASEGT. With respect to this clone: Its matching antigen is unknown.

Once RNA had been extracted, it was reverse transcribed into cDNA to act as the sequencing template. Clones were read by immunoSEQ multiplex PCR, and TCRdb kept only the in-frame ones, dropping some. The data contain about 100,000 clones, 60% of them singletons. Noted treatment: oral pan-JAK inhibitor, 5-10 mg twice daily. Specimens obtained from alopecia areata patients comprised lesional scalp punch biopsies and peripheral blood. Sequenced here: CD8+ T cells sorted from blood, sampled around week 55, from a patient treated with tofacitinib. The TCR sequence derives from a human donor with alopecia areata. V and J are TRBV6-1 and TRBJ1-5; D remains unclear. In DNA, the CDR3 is TGTGCCAGCAGTGAAGCTTTAGACATTCCTCGGCCCCAGCATTTT. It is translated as CASSEALDIPRPQHF.